This TCR beta chain was obtained from a study of OX40 agonist ivuxolimab in advanced cancers. Overall study: Under the entry rules, prior anti-PD-1, anti-PD-L1 or anti-CTLA-4 therapy was allowed, and around 40% had some. Study results and caveats: Among the lowest peripheral clonal expansion occurred in 0.1-3.0 mg/kg partial responders. The CD4+ and CD8+ T cells in the blood had expanded clonally by week 6 at 0.1 to 3.0 mg/kg.

On this clone itself: As yet, its antigen is unknown.

Samples of blood were obtained at baseline, on cycle 4 day 1, and on cycle 7 day 1. Per germline, CDR1 LGHNA and CDR2 YNFKEQ. The length of the CDR3 is 13 residues. V gave up 1 base and J gave up 8 bases, with 9 bases separating them. Generated by immunoSEQ multiplex PCR, the TCRdb table keeps only in-frame clones and is missing some. Of about 82,000 clones detected, almost 90% appear once; the ten largest clones hold about 0.8%. V gene TRBV4-2 combines with J gene TRBJ2-1; D possibly uses TRBD1 or TRBD2 (5 bases each). The material was CD4+ or CD8+ T cells sorted from blood, obtained in a trial of the OX40 agonist ivuxolimab. The receptor's source is an adult with an advanced solid tumor such as melanoma, head and neck, liver or kidney cancer. The CDR3 DNA sequence: TGTGCCAGCAGCCAAGGGGGGTTAGATGAGCAGTTCTTC. Residues: CASSQGGLDEQFF.